This T cell receptor (beta chain) was identified during a study of blood T cell repertoires in COVID-19. In the authors' workflow: The assay estimated nucleated cells by amplifying reference gene primers. Method: immunoSEQ multiplex PCR; TCRdb's copy keeps in-frame clones and lacks some. D and trimming were read from the DNA, whereas the V and J calls and clone size are those reported in that table. The table has some 330,000 clones, about four fifths seen once; the top ten hold approximately 5.4%. The germline V and J ends were trimmed by 1 base and 6 bases, with 12 bases remaining between them. The CDR3 is 15 residues long. Germline V CDR1 and CDR2: LNHDA, SQIVND (reference sequence). Clinical histories supplied by participants themselves formed the basis of cohort assignment. Each recovered donor of Cohort 3 presented with two negative PCRs, clearance, or symptom resolution.

The specimen was PBMCs or T cells enriched from blood (not recorded which). The chain joins TRBV19 to TRBJ2-2; D gene uncertain. The receptor was isolated from a woman between 45 and 60 years old who had recovered from COVID-19. The CDR3 region has the DNA TGTGCCAGTAGTATAGCGTTTGGTAGCCCCGGGGAGCTGTTTTTT. It yields the protein CASSIAFGSPGELFF.